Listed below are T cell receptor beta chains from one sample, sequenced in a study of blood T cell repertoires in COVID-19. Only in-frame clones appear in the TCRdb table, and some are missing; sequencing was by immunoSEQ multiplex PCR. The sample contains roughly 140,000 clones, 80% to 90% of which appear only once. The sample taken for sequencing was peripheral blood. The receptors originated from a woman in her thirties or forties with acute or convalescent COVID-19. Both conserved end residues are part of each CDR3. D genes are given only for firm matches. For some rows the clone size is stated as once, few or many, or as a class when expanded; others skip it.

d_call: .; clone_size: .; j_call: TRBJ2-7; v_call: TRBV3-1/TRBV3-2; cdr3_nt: TGTGCCAGCAGCCAGGGCAGGGGTCTGTCCTTC; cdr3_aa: CASSQGRGLSF
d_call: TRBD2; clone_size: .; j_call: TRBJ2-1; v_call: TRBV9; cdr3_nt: TGTGCCAGCAGCGCCCCCACCGGGACTAGCGGGAGGGCCCGCAATGAGCAGTTCTTC; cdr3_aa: CASSAPTGTSGRARNEQFF
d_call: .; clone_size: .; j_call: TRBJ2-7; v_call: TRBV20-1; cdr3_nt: TGCAGTGCTAGTCCGGGGTCCTCCTACGAGCAGTACTTC; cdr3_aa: CSASPGSSYEQYF
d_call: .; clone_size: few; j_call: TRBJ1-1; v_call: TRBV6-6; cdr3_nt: TGTGCCAGCAGTTACTCGAGCCAGGGTAAAGCTTTCTTT; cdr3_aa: CASSYSSQGKAFF
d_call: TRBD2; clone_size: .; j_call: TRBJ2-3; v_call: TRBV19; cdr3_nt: TGTGCCAGTAGTGGGACTAGCGGGAGGTTGACAGATACGCAGTATTTT; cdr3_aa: CASSGTSGRLTDTQYF
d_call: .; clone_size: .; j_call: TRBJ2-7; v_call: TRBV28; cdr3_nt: TGTGCCATCGAAAGGGGGGGTCCTCCCTACGAGCAGTACTTC; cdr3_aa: CAIERGGPPYEQYF
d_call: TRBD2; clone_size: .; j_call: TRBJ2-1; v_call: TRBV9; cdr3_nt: TGTGCCAGCAGCGTATCCGCCCTAGCGGGATATACAGAAGAGCAGTTCTTC; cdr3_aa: CASSVSALAGYTEEQFF
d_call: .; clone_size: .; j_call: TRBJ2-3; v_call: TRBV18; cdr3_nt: TGTGCCAGCTCACCTTTCCTGACTAGCACAGATACGCAGTATTTT; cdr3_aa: CASSPFLTSTDTQYF
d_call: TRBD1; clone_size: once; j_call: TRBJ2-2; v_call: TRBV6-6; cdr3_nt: TGTGCCAGCACCCCCCCCGGGACAGGGAACACCGGGGAGCTGTTTTTT; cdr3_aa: CASTPPGTGNTGELFF
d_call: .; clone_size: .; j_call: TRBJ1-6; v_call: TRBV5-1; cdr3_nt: TGCGCCAGCAGCGGAGAAACGGGACACCTTAATTCACCCCTCCACTTT; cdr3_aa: CASSGETGHLNSPLHF
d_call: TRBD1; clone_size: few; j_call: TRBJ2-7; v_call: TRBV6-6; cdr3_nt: TGTGCCAGCAGGGAGGGACAGGGGTGGTCCTACGAGCAGTACTTC; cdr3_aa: CASREGQGWSYEQYF
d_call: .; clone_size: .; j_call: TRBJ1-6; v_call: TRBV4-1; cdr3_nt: TGCGCCAGCAGCCAAGGCAGGTTGTTTTCACCCCTCCACTTT; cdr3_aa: CASSQGRLFSPLHF
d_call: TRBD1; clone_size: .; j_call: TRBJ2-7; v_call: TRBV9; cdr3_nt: TGTGCCAGCAGCGTAGGGGGCGACAGGGCCTACGAGCAGTACTTC; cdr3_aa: CASSVGGDRAYEQYF
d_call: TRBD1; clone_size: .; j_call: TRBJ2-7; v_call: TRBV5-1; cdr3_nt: TGCGCCAGCAGCTTGACGGGGACAGGGGGTACCTACGAGCAGTACTTC; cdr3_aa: CASSLTGTGGTYEQYF
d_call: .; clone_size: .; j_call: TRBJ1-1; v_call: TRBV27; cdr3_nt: TGTGCCAGCAGTTTAGCGATTAACACTGAAGCTTTCTTT; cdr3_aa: CASSLAINTEAFF